One sample yielded the 27 T cell receptor beta chains listed below, sequenced in a study of blood T cell repertoires in COVID-19. TCRdb keeps only in-frame clones here, not all; method: immunoSEQ multiplex PCR. The data show 130,000 to 150,000 clones, 80% to 90% seen once. Sequencing was performed on peripheral blood. These receptors came from a man younger than 35 with COVID-19, enrolled during active disease.

V usage is TRBV11-2 and J usage is TRBJ2-2; 7 nucleotides match TRBD1. V shed 2 bases and J 4 bases; nucleotides not matched to a gene: 16. Germline V CDR1 and CDR2: SGHAT, FQNNGV. CDR3 length: 19 amino acids. The CDR3, as DNA: TGTGCCAGCAGCTTATTCCCCAACCTTGACAGGGCGGTCACCGGGGAGCTGTTTTTT. This translates into CASSLFPNLDRAVTGELFF. The full variable domain, in which reference TRBV11-2 and TRBJ2-2 provide the parts outside the CDR3, is EAGVAQSPRYKIIEKRQSVAFWCNPISGHATLYWYQQILGQGPKLLIQFQNNGVVDDSQLPKDRFSAERLKGVDSTLKIQPAKLEDSAVYLCASSLFPNLDRAVTGELFFGEGSRLTVL.

The genes are TRBV10-2 and TRBJ2-7; D gene ambiguous. Trimming shortened V by 4 bases and J by 6 bases, and 16 bases separated the two germline ends. CDR3 size: 14 residues. CDR1 and CDR2 (germline): WSHSY, SAAADI. CDR3: CASSVGRLLVEQYF. The CDR3 DNA is TGCGCCAGCAGTGTGGGCCGATTGCTGGTCGAGCAGTACTTC.

This chain joins TRBV27 and TRBJ1-2; D call uncertain. Per germline, CDR1 MNHEY and CDR2 SMNVEV (reference sequence). The length of the CDR3 is 16 residues. V was cut by 1 base and J by 1 base, with 13 bases left in between. CDR3 DNA: TGTGCCAGCAGTTTATTTTATCGGGTGGATAACTATGGCTACACCTTC. Translated, it gives CASSLFYRVDNYGYTF.

This chain joins TRBV6-5 and TRBJ2-2; D is perhaps TRBD1 (6 bases). V was clipped by 6 bases and J by 5 bases, with 7 bases between them. CDR1 and CDR2 (germline): MNHEY, SVGAGI. The CDR3 covers 12 residues. The CDR3: CASRDSTGELFF. The CDR3 nucleotides are TGTGCCAGCAGGGACAGTACCGGGGAGCTGTTTTTT.

The genes are TRBV6-4 and TRBJ2-3, with D possibly TRBD2 on 5 matching bases. Trimming shortened V by 5 bases and J by 6 bases, and 18 bases separated the two germline ends. Germline V CDR1 and CDR2: MRHNA, SNTAGT. The CDR3 is made up of 15 amino acids. CDR3 sequence reads: CASSLIGVLGDTQYF. Here the CDR3 DNA reads TGTGCCAGCAGTCTTATCGGGGTCCTGGGGGATACGCAGTATTTT.

This chain connects TRBV7-6 to TRBJ2-5, with 10 bases matching TRBD1. The CDR3 runs to 17 residues. Germline V gene data show CDR1 as SGHVS and CDR2 as FNYEAQ. V trimming: 2 bases; J trimming: 3 bases; junction bases outside the gene matches: 9. The CDR3 DNA follows: TGTGCCAGCAGCTTAAATCGCGACGGACAGGGGGAAGAGACCCAGTACTTC. Encoded protein: CASSLNRDGQGEETQYF.

The chain uses TRBV5-6 and TRBJ1-2, with a tentative D call TRBD1 (5 bases). V was trimmed by 0 bases and J by 4 bases, leaving 10 bases between them. There are 14 residues in the CDR3. CDR1 SGHDT and CDR2 YYEEEE come from the germline V gene. The CDR3 spells CASSLGRQRYGYTF. In DNA, the CDR3 is TGTGCCAGCAGCTTGGGGAGACAGCGCTATGGCTACACCTTC.

The chain links TRBV30 to TRBJ1-6; D perhaps matches TRBD1 (5 bases). The CDR3 is 13 amino acids. Germline lookup yields CDR1 GTSNPN and CDR2 SVGIG (reference sequence). V gave up 3 bases and J gave up 6 bases, with 9 bases separating them. The CDR3 nucleotides read TGTGCCTGGAGCTCGGGGGTTAATTCACCCCTCCACTTT. Translating gives CAWSSGVNSPLHF.

The genes are TRBV19 and TRBJ2-5; 8 nucleotides agree with TRBD2. V lost 3 bases to trimming and J lost 2 bases; unmatched junction nucleotides: 5. From germline, CDR1 is LNHDA and CDR2 SQIVND (reference sequence). CDR3 length: 15 amino acids. CDR3 nucleotides: TGTGCCAGTAGTATGGGAGCGGGGGAACAAGAGACCCAGTACTTC. Amino acids: CASSMGAGEQETQYF.

This chain uses TRBV5-1 with TRBJ2-3; tentative D call: TRBD2 (5 bases). Germline loops: CDR1 SGHRS, CDR2 YFSETQ. The CDR3 spans 13 residues. The ends were cut back, 0 bases at V and 6 bases at J, with 8 bases in the middle. This CDR3 reads CASSLDSGDTQYF. The CDR3 DNA reads as TGCGCCAGCAGCTTGGACAGCGGTGATACGCAGTATTTT.

This chain connects TRBV19 to TRBJ2-7, with 9 bases matching TRBD1. CDR1 and CDR2 (germline): LNHDA, SQIVND (reference sequence). V lost 2 bases and J lost 2; bases outside the gene matches: 4. There are 15 residues in the CDR3. This CDR3 is CASSIRGQGPYEQYF. The CDR3 DNA follows: TGTGCCAGTAGTATAAGGGGACAGGGACCCTACGAGCAGTACTTC.

The chain combines TRBV28 with TRBJ2-7; the match to TRBD1 covers 7 bases. With V trimmed by 2 bases and J by 5 bases, 18 bases remained unmatched. The CDR3 length is 18 residues. Germline CDR1 is MDHEN and CDR2 is SYDVKM. CDR3 sequence (DNA): TGTGCCAGCAGTTTAGTTCGTGTAGTTCGGGACAGTTCGAACGAGCAGTACTTC. Its protein is CASSLVRVVRDSSNEQYF. Variable domain in full (rest from reference TRBV28 and TRBJ2-7): DVKVTQSSRYLVKRTGEKVFLECVQDMDHENMFWYRQDPGLGLRLIYFSYDVKMKEKGDIPEGYSVSREKKERFSLILESASTNQTSMYLCASSLVRVVRDSSNEQYFGPGTRLTVT.

The CDR3 DNA reads as TGTGCCAGCAGCTCCTCTACAGGGATAGAGACCCAGTACTTC. Translation: CASSSSTGIETQYF. The chain is built from TRBV13 and TRBJ2-5, with D perhaps matching TRBD1 (6 bases). The CDR3 consists of 14 residues. Germline-derived CDR1 and CDR2 are PRHDT and FYEKMQ (reference sequence). Trimming took off 4 bases at V and 4 bases at J, with 13 bases between the two ends.

The rearrangement links TRBV7-2 to TRBJ2-7, with a possible D match to TRBD2 (5 bases). This CDR3 is 15 amino acids long. Germline CDR1 SGHTA, CDR2 FQGNSA. Between the trimmed V and J ends, which lost 1 base and 0 bases, there was a span of 10 bases. The CDR3 loop is CASSLVSGSSYEQYF. CDR3 nucleotides: TGTGCCAGCAGCTTAGTATCGGGGAGCTCCTACGAGCAGTACTTC.

CDR3 coding DNA: TGTGCCAGCAGCTTGCCCAGGGTGGCATTGGGCTACACCTTC. It encodes CASSLPRVALGYTF. V gene TRBV5-4 combines with J gene TRBJ1-2; tentative D call: TRBD1 (5 bases). Germline V CDR1 and CDR2: SGHNT, YYREEE (reference sequence). The CDR3 has 14 amino acids. V was pared by 1 base and J by 8 bases, with 15 bases between.

This chain links TRBV29-1 with TRBJ2-6; 7 nucleotides agree with TRBD1. This CDR3 is 16 amino acids long. The germline gives CDR1 SQVTM, CDR2 ANQGSEA. Germline trimming cut 3 bases from V and 4 bases from J; bases unmatched to any gene: 9. The CDR3 DNA reads as TGCAGCGTTGAGGGTAGGGGGCAACGAGGGGCCAACGTCCTGACTTTC. Amino acid sequence: CSVEGRGQRGANVLTF. Full variable domain (remainder filled in from reference TRBV29-1 and TRBJ2-6): SAVISQKPSRDICQRGTSLTIQCQVDSQVTMMFWYRQQPGQSLTLIATANQGSEATYESGFVIDKFPISRPNLTFSTLTVSNMSPEDSSIYLCSVEGRGQRGANVLTFGAGSRLTVL.

The chain recombines TRBV5-1 with TRBJ2-2; a possible D gene is TRBD2 (6 bases). The length of the CDR3 is 15 residues. Trimming removed 2 bases at V and 6 bases at J, with 14 bases between. Germline CDR1 SGHRS, CDR2 YFSETQ. CDR3 sequence: CASSLPSGSPGELFF. CDR3 nucleotide sequence: TGCGCCAGCAGCTTACCCAGCGGGTCGCCCGGGGAGCTGTTTTTT.

This clone was counted a single time. The gene calls are TRBV6-2 or TRBV6-3 and TRBJ2-7, with a weak D call TRBD1 (5 bases). Trimming shortened V by 6 bases and J by 2 bases, and 11 bases separated the two germline ends. In germline, CDR1 is MNHEY, CDR2 SVGEGT. The CDR3 has 13 amino acids. In DNA, the CDR3 is TGTGCCAGCAGCCCCACAGGCCCCTACGAGCAGTACTTC. The encoded protein is CASSPTGPYEQYF.

This clone occurred once. This chain connects TRBV30 to TRBJ2-7, with D maybe TRBD1 (7 bases). The CDR3 consists of 15 residues. Germline V CDR1 and CDR2: GTSNPN, SVGIG (reference sequence). The germline V and J ends were trimmed by 2 bases and 2 bases, with 16 bases remaining between them. The CDR3 DNA reads TGTGCCTGGAGTAGGGGGCCAGGGGGGACCTACGAGCAGTACTTC. Translated: CAWSRGPGGTYEQYF.

The rearrangement uses TRBV29-1 and TRBJ2-1, with 15 bases identical to TRBD2. The CDR3 is 16 amino acids. CDR1 SQVTM and CDR2 ANQGSEA come from the germline V gene. J gave up 2 bases and V 7 bases, and 6 bases lay outside the gene matches. The CDR3 loop reads CSATGLAGGTYNEQFF. In nucleotides, the CDR3 is TGCAGCGCCACGGGACTAGCGGGAGGTACCTACAATGAGCAGTTCTTC.

The V gene is TRBV9, the J gene TRBJ2-1; 9 positions match TRBD2. The length of the CDR3 is 18 residues. Trimming at V came to 4 bases and at J to 5 bases, leaving 16 bases not matched to a gene. Per germline, CDR1 SGDLS and CDR2 YYNGEE. This chain's CDR3 is CASSSGYFSGSLDNEQFF. In DNA form, the CDR3 reads TGTGCCAGCAGCTCAGGCTACTTTAGCGGGAGTTTGGACAATGAGCAGTTCTTC.

The CDR3 here is CATSRGGGQPPEQYF. The CDR3 nucleotides read TGTGCCACCAGCAGAGGAGGAGGACAGCCCCCGGAGCAGTACTTC. V usage is TRBV15 and J usage is TRBJ2-7, with D possibly matching TRBD1 (6 bases). The CDR3 is made up of 15 amino acids. CDR1 and CDR2 from the germline V gene are LNHNV and YYDKDF (reference sequence). Trimming cost V 1 base and J 7 bases, with 17 bases left between them.

The chain has TRBV5-1 and TRBJ1-2; tentative D call: TRBD1 (6 bases). Trimming took off 5 bases at V and 0 bases at J, with 14 bases between the two ends. CDR3 length: 15 amino acids. The germline V gene has CDR1 SGHRS and CDR2 YFSETQ. DNA of the CDR3: TGCGCCAGCAGGCGGGCAGAGGGGGCTAACTATGGCTACACCTTC. This translates into CASRRAEGANYGYTF. Supplemented by reference TRBV5-1 and TRBJ1-2, the full variable domain reads KAGVTQTPRYLIKTRGQQVTLSCSPISGHRSVSWYQQTPGQGLQFLFEYFSETQRNKGNFPGRFSGRQFSNSRSEMNVSTLELGDSALYLCASRRAEGANYGYTFGSGTRLTVV.

V and J are TRBV5-1 and TRBJ2-5; 13 bases match TRBD2. This CDR3 is built from 17 residues. The V and J ends lost 5 bases and 4 bases, in that order; junction bases with no gene match: 11. CDR1 is SGHRS and CDR2 is YFSETQ in the germline V gene. The CDR3 DNA reads TGCGCCAGCAGTTCCGGGACTAGCGGGATGGGATTAGAGACCCAGTACTTC. Its protein product is CASSSGTSGMGLETQYF.

The gene calls are TRBV19 and TRBJ2-7, with D perhaps matching TRBD1 (6 bases). CDR3 length equals 14 residues. The germline V and J ends were trimmed by 1 base and 3 bases, with 10 bases remaining between them. Germline values: CDR1 LNHDA, CDR2 SQIVND (reference sequence). In DNA, the CDR3 is TGTGCCAGTAGTATAGGGGCCAGGGGCTACGAGCAGTACTTC. Its protein is CASSIGARGYEQYF. The variable domain in full, with the rest retrieved from reference TRBV19 and TRBJ2-7, is DGGITQSPKYLFRKEGQNVTLSCEQNLNHDAMYWYRQDPGQGLRLIYYSQIVNDFQKGDIAEGYSVSREKKESFPLTVTSAQKNPTAFYLCASSIGARGYEQYFGPGTRLTVT.

The chain uses TRBV28 and TRBJ2-2, with TRBD1 matching 8 bases. Looked up from germline, CDR1 is MDHEN and CDR2 is SYDVKM. Trimming removed 0 bases from V and 7 bases from J; junction bases left unmatched: 4. This CDR3 spans 15 amino acids. CDR3 residues: CASSLWPTGDGELFF. CDR3 nucleotide sequence: TGTGCCAGCAGTTTATGGCCGACAGGGGACGGGGAGCTGTTTTTT.

The chain couples TRBV13 to TRBJ2-7; TRBD1 is a possible D gene (5 bases). The CDR3 loop spans 15 amino acids. V was trimmed by 5 bases and J by 0 bases, leaving 14 bases between them. CDR1 PRHDT and CDR2 FYEKMQ come from the germline V gene (reference sequence). The chain's CDR3 is CASSGTQVPSYEQYF. The CDR3 nucleotides read TGTGCCAGCAGCGGAACACAGGTCCCCTCCTACGAGCAGTACTTC.